The T cell receptor beta chain under discussion was sequenced for a study of T cell repertoires in ileal Crohn's disease. Regarding this clone: What it binds is unknown. Germline is not matched at one junction end, which may reflect a read error. Distinct nucleotide sequences in the sample also encode this CDR3.

The CDR3 totals 17 residues. The V gene's germline CDR1 is MGHRA and CDR2 YSYEKL. Whole-study findings and limits: Every patient over 26.8% clonality showed endoscopic recurrence.

The repertoire was sequenced with immunoSEQ multiplex PCR; TCRdb's copy has only in-frame clones and lacks some. The repertoire consists of 17,000 or so clones, with 75% to 80% occurring once and the leading ten covering roughly 4.1%. Sample time point: inflamed ileum from the surgical specimen. The V gene is TRBV4-1, the J gene TRBJ2-5, with TRBD1 matching 11 bases. The origin of this receptor is an adult with Crohn's disease. Sequenced: ileal tissue. CDR3: CASSHPRDRGTQETQYF. CDR3 nucleotides: TGCGCCAGTAGCCATCCGAGGGACAGGGGGACCCAAGAGACCCAGTACTTC.